Listed below are T cell receptor beta chains from one sample, sequenced in a study of T cells in Graves' hyperthyroidism and ophthalmopathy. One entry per CDR3 protein results from TCRdb running MiXCR on the multiplex PCR reads. The sample lists hundreds of thousands of distinct CDR3 sequences; 15% to 20% were seen once. The sequencing sample was made of blood. The receptors were sampled from a woman aged 18-29 years with Graves' ophthalmopathy. Each CDR3 is given without its conserved first and last residue.

j_call | v_call | cdr3_aa
TRBJ2-2 | TRBV24-1 | ATSRGWGQTGAGELF
TRBJ2-2 | TRBV6-1 | ASKGTADTGELF
TRBJ2-7 | TRBV27 | ASSGDIRLEQY
TRBJ2-1 | TRBV7-2 | ASSPLGGGLAHNEQF
TRBJ2-4 | TRBV27 | ASSLGPSVDTKNIQY
TRBJ2-7 | TRBV10-3 | AISENGLAGNYEQY
TRBJ2-1 | TRBV20-1 | SASDQRDNEQF
TRBJ2-3 | TRBV4-1 | ASSQEGTSSTDTQY
TRBJ1-2 | TRBV6-1 | ASSPGPERSYGYT
TRBJ2-1 | TRBV12-3/TRBV12-4 | ASSLADWLAGAYNEQF